Listed below are T cell receptor beta chains from one sample, sequenced in a study of blood T cells in healthy people across ages. One entry per CDR3 protein, called by TCRdb with MiXCR from the 5' RACE reads. The sample holds 850,000 to 950,000 distinct CDR3 sequences, under 35% seen once. Sequencing was done on a sample of blood. These receptors all stem from an elderly woman in good health. Both conserved end residues are part of each CDR3. A D gene is named only where the DNA matches it firmly. A row's size may be missing; if present it is once, few, many or a size class.

J | size | D | V | length | CDR3 | DNA
TRBJ2-5 | NA | TRBD1 | TRBV5-1 | 13 | CASSPTGSKTQYF | TGCGCCAGCAGCCCGACAGGGTCGAAGACCCAGTACTTC
TRBJ1-6 | NA | NA | TRBV10-2 | 15 | CASSEWGRTNSPLHF | TGCGCCAGCAGTGAGTGGGGCCGGACCAATTCACCCCTCCACTTT
TRBJ1-1 | few | NA | TRBV6-6 | 14 | CASNRQEVATEAFF | TGTGCCAGCAACCGACAGGAAGTCGCCACTGAAGCTTTCTTT
TRBJ2-7 | many | NA | TRBV6-2/TRBV6-3 | 11 | CASRSSYEQYF | TGTGCCAGCAGATCATCCTACGAGCAGTACTTC
TRBJ1-2 | NA | NA | TRBV12-3/TRBV12-4 | 15 | CASSGRDGGHYGYTF | TGTGCCAGCAGTGGCCGGGACGGGGGACACTATGGCTACACCTTC
TRBJ1-1 | few | TRBD1 | TRBV20-1 | 14 | CSATPQGRDTEAFF | TGCAGTGCCACGCCACAGGGGAGAGACACTGAAGCTTTCTTT
TRBJ2-1 | NA | NA | TRBV7-2 | 15 | CASSSRGSLYNEQFF | TGTGCCAGCAGCTCTCGAGGATCACTCTACAATGAGCAGTTCTTC
TRBJ1-1 | NA | NA | TRBV4-2 | 15 | CASSQPRGLNTEAFF | TGTGCCAGCAGCCAACCAAGGGGATTGAACACTGAAGCTTTCTTT
TRBJ2-7 | few | TRBD1 | TRBV4-3 | 15 | CASSHSGTGDYEQYF | TGCGCCAGCAGCCATTCCGGGACAGGAGACTACGAGCAGTACTTC
TRBJ1-5 | many | NA | TRBV6-2/TRBV6-3 | 14 | CASKVGGGNQPQHF | TGTGCCAGCAAGGTCGGGGGCGGCAATCAGCCCCAGCATTTT
TRBJ2-6 | many | NA | TRBV7-2 | 17 | CASSLGRSYSGANVLTF | TGTGCCAGCAGCTTGGGCAGGTCTTACTCTGGGGCCAACGTCCTGACTTTC
TRBJ2-1 | many | TRBD2 | TRBV7-9 | 15 | CASSLKAGGLNEQFF | TGTGCCAGCAGCTTAAAAGCGGGGGGGCTTAATGAGCAGTTCTTC
TRBJ2-7 | few | NA | TRBV15 | 13 | CATSREILNEQYF | TGTGCCACCAGCAGAGAGATCTTAAATGAGCAGTACTTC
TRBJ2-1 | many | NA | TRBV7-9 | 15 | CASSINRMNRNEQFF | TGTGCCAGCAGCATAAACAGGATGAATAGGAATGAGCAGTTCTTC
TRBJ1-1 | NA | TRBD1 | TRBV5-1 | 14 | CASSLAQGAAEAFF | TGCGCCAGCAGCTTGGCCCAGGGGGCAGCTGAAGCTTTCTTT
TRBJ2-5 | NA | NA | TRBV20-1 | 12 | CSASSLFETQYF | TGCAGTGCTAGCAGTCTCTTCGAGACCCAGTACTTC
TRBJ2-2 | NA | NA | TRBV28 | 15 | CASTVYKRVTGELFF | TGTGCCAGCACAGTTTATAAAAGGGTCACCGGGGAGCTGTTTTTT
TRBJ2-2 | NA | NA | TRBV11-3 | 14 | CASSVFQGTGELFF | TGTGCCAGCAGCGTTTTTCAGGGGACCGGGGAGCTGTTTTTT
TRBJ1-1 | few | NA | TRBV7-2 | 15 | CASSFRSGEGTEAFF | TGTGCCAGCAGCTTCCGATCAGGGGAGGGAACTGAAGCTTTCTTT
TRBJ1-5 | NA | NA | TRBV27 | 14 | CASSFAGGRQPQHF | TGTGCCAGCAGTTTTGCGGGGGGCAGACAGCCCCAGCATTTT
TRBJ1-4 | NA | TRBD1 | TRBV12-3/TRBV12-4 | 14 | CASSRTGFGEKLFF | TGTGCCAGCAGTCGGACAGGGTTCGGCGAAAAACTGTTTTTT
TRBJ2-5 | few | NA | TRBV11-2 | 14 | CASSLGSKIETQYF | TGTGCCAGCAGCTTAGGGTCTAAAATAGAGACCCAGTACTTC
TRBJ2-4 | many | TRBD1 | TRBV5-1 | 16 | CASSFGTDQAKNIQYF | TGCGCCAGCAGCTTCGGGACAGATCAGGCCAAAAACATTCAGTACTTC
TRBJ2-1 | few | NA | TRBV19 | 15 | CASTLGGATYNEPFF | TGTGCCAGTACCCTCGGAGGGGCAACCTACAATGAGCCGTTCTTC
TRBJ1-2 | many | NA | TRBV12-3/TRBV12-4 | 14 | CASRSQGRAYGYTF | TGTGCCAGCAGATCTCAGGGACGGGCGTATGGCTACACCTTC
TRBJ2-6 | NA | TRBD1 | TRBV5-1 | 17 | CASSPGQPTSGANVLHF | TGCGCCAGCAGTCCGGGACAGCCCACCTCTGGGGCCAACGTCCTGCACTTC
TRBJ2-3 | few | TRBD2 | TRBV11-2 | 16 | CASSSKTGGLTDTQYF | TGTGCCAGCAGCTCGAAAACGGGGGGGCTTACAGATACGCAGTATTTT
TRBJ1-5 | NA | NA | TRBV5-5 | 13 | CASSLSVVQPQHF | TGTGCCAGCAGCTTGTCTGTGGTCCAGCCCCAGCATTTT
TRBJ2-5 | few | TRBD1 | TRBV27 | 15 | CASSPRQGASETQYF | TGTGCCAGCAGTCCGCGCCAGGGGGCCTCGGAGACCCAGTACTTC
TRBJ1-2 | NA | TRBD1 | TRBV12-3/TRBV12-4 | 15 | CASSFADRVIYGYTF | TGTGCCAGCAGTTTCGCGGACAGGGTGATCTATGGCTACACCTTC
TRBJ1-5 | NA | NA | TRBV7-2 | 18 | CASSLFFGGDTYNQPQHF | TGTGCCAGCAGCTTATTCTTCGGGGGAGACACTTACAATCAGCCCCAGCATTTT
TRBJ2-7 | NA | NA | TRBV3-1 | 14 | CASSQDLIAYEQYF | TGTGCCAGCAGCCAAGATTTGATAGCCTACGAGCAGTACTTC
TRBJ2-3 | NA | TRBD2 | TRBV20-1 | 14 | CSARLAGVRDTQYF | TGCAGTGCTAGACTAGCGGGAGTTCGAGATACGCAGTATTTT
TRBJ1-1 | NA | NA | TRBV11-3 | 14 | CASSFWQGLQGAFF | TGTGCCAGCAGCTTCTGGCAGGGGTTACAGGGAGCTTTCTTT
TRBJ1-5 | many | NA | TRBV6-5 | 13 | CASSRQNDQPQHF | TGTGCCAGCAGTCGACAGAATGATCAGCCCCAGCATTTT
TRBJ1-2 | NA | NA | TRBV4-1 | 12 | CASSGPNYGYTF | TGCGCCAGCAGCGGTCCAAACTATGGCTACACCTTC
TRBJ1-5 | few | TRBD1 | TRBV10-3 | 17 | CAISESSGTGLNQPQHF | TGTGCCATCAGTGAGTCATCGGGGACAGGCTTAAATCAGCCCCAGCATTTT
TRBJ2-7 | few | NA | TRBV6-2/TRBV6-3 | 16 | CASSYSIGGATYEQYF | TGTGCCAGCAGTTACTCGATAGGCGGGGCCACCTACGAGCAGTACTTC